This T cell receptor beta chain was obtained from a study of blood T cell repertoires in COVID-19 (dated by TCRdb to about 2020). With regard to the full study: Collaborator samples came from the United States, Italy and Spain and covered acute and convalescent phases of COVID-19. The prospective study material was composed of cDNA or gDNA derived from T cells, B-cell-depleted T cells, or PBMCs. Deeply sampled blood TCRbeta repertoires from subjects exposed to, actively infected with, or recovered from COVID-19 were included in the dataset. The repertoires were released in a freely available public database intended as a resource for research on the immune response to SARS-CoV-2. The samples were drawn from two sources: the first 160 participants of the ongoing ImmuneRACE study, and over 950 subjects contributed by 6 global collaborators. The sample metadata nearly always contained a de-identified subject ID, COVID-19 status, age in years and sex. Where HLA class I and class II types were available, the types were taken from metadata supplied by the sample provider, not from assay-based typing.

TCRbeta CDR3 regions were amplified from genomic DNA using the immunoSEQ Assay, a bias-controlled multiplex PCR. The published analysis was carried out like this. Nucleated cell counts per sample were estimated from amplification of reference gene primers within the assay. To quantify the absolute abundance of each unique TCRbeta CDR3 rearrangement, sequence reads were collapsed and filtered. Productive Simpson clonality was computed per sample as the square root of Simpson's diversity index over productive rearrangements. TCRdb stores this immuneACCESS table with in-frame sequences only. Part of the clones is absent; in the studies checked, under half of the shortfall reflects unresolved V genes, and no reason is known for the rest. From that table come the V and J calls and clone size; the DNA was used to work out D and trimming. The sample contains 300,000 to 400,000 clones, approximately 90% of them found a single time. The ten largest clones represent 2.5% to 4% of the sample.

Regarding this clone: No antigen is known for it. No base quality information exists; no much larger clone differs at one position.

Another Seattle source contributed samples from volunteer blood donors who had recovered from COVID-19. The collaborating institutions used their own protocols to collect whole blood in K2EDTA tubes. Collaborator samples were shipped for TCRbeta analysis as frozen whole blood, isolated PBMCs, or DNA extracted from either sample type. Broad study findings and their caveats: The quantity of clinical and demographic metadata differed by source and by participant and was supplied without curation.

Sample: peripheral blood. The clonotype comes from a woman younger than 35 who had recovered from COVID-19.

At the DNA level, the sequence is TGTGCCAGCAGCCCCGGACTAGCGGGAGGGGACGAGCAGTACGTC. It encodes CASSPGLAGGDEQYV. Here the chain combines TRBV5-8 and TRBJ2-7; 15 central bases correspond to TRBD2. For CDR1 and CDR2, the germline V gene lists SGHTS and YDEGEE. The germline V and J ends show losses of 4 bases and 5 bases respectively, and no gene match explains 4 bases of the junction. The CDR3 starts with the cysteine, ends with the valine, and has 15 residues. Here the CDR3 DNA is all that survives: 45 bases in frame from base 1.